This T cell receptor beta chain was recovered during a study of response to subunit inactivated influenza vaccine. V lost 8 bases, J lost 5 bases, and 19 bases lay in between. Germline V gives CDR1 DFQATT, CDR2 SNEGSKA (reference sequence). This CDR3 has 14 amino acids. Each CDR3 protein is one row after TCRdb ran MiXCR on the RT-PCR reads. The data show 800,000 to 1,000,000 distinct CDR3 sequences, with about 20% seen just once and more than 8.5% held by the top ten. Study results and caveats: New T cells are recruited in small numbers by each seasonal influenza vaccination, according to the authors' suggestion.

Of note for this clonotype: Antigen unknown.

The J gene is TRBJ2-1, the V gene TRBV20-1; the D gene is possibly TRBD2 (5 bases). The sample in question was PBMCs from blood, obtained 5 days after vaccination. The sequence derives from a man in his forties or fifties who received an inactivated influenza vaccine. CDR3 region: CSTPVLAGNNEQFF. The CDR3 DNA reads as TGCAGTACCCCGGTTTTGGCCGGGAACAATGAGCAGTTCTTC.